These 8 T cell receptor beta chains originate from one sample sequenced in a study of T cells after yellow fever vaccination. TCRdb processed the 5' RACE reads anew with MiXCR; each CDR3 protein has one entry. This sample has hundreds of thousands of distinct CDR3 sequences, with approximately 12% found just once. This sample comprised PBMCs, obtained on the day of the yellow fever booster vaccination. The receptors originated from a man aged 25-45 years who received the YFV17D yellow fever vaccine.

The V and J genes are TRBV29-1 and TRBJ2-7; 9 bases line up with TRBD1. The CDR3 length is 13 residues. Germline values: CDR1 SQVTM, CDR2 ANQGSEA. Trimming took 6 bases from V and 2 from J; bases not matched to a gene: 5. CDR3 sequence: CSVSGTGTYEQYF. The CDR3 DNA is TGCAGCGTCTCCGGGACAGGGACCTACGAGCAGTACTTC.

CDR3 nucleotides: TGTGCCAGCAGGGGACAGGGGACGAGGGAGACCCAGTACTTC. Translating it yields CASRGQGTRETQYF. This chain connects TRBV28 to TRBJ2-5; 10 nucleotides align to TRBD1. V was pared by 6 bases and J by 5 bases, with 6 bases of the junction left unmatched. This CDR3 contains 14 residues. Germline lookup yields CDR1 MDHEN and CDR2 SYDVKM.

This sequence joins TRBV3-1 and TRBJ2-3, with 10 bases lining up with TRBD2. The junction had 8 bases not matched to a gene; V was cut back by 4 bases and J by 4 bases. Looked up from germline, CDR1 is LGHDT and CDR2 is YNNKEL (reference sequence). The CDR3 sequence is 16 residues long. The CDR3 DNA sequence: TGTGCCAGCAGCCCTCCTAGCGGGAGTGGCGCAGATACGCAGTATTTT. It translates to CASSPPSGSGADTQYF.

This clonotype has just a few counts. The chain links TRBV10-3 to TRBJ2-1, with D unresolved. Germline loops: CDR1 ENHRY, CDR2 SYGVKD. The CDR3 contains 15 residues. Trimming shortened V by 0 bases and J by 4 bases, and 10 bases separated the two germline ends. The CDR3 loop is CAISESRRSYNEQFF. CDR3 DNA: TGTGCCATCAGTGAGTCACGCCGGTCTTACAATGAGCAGTTCTTC.

The V gene is TRBV19, the J gene TRBJ1-1, with D possibly TRBD1 on 5 matching bases. V dropped 7 bases and J dropped 7 bases, with 22 bases sitting between them. The CDR3 spans 15 residues. Germline loops: CDR1 LNHDA, CDR2 SQIVND (reference sequence). The CDR3 DNA reads as TGTGCCAGTATTTCGACCCCAGCGGGGGGGAGTGAAGCTTTCTTT. Its protein product is CASISTPAGGSEAFF.

The chain combines TRBV20-1 with TRBJ2-1, with D possibly being TRBD1 or TRBD2 (5 bases each). The ends were cut back, 1 base at V and 4 bases at J, with 17 bases in the middle. This CDR3 contains 16 residues. From germline, CDR1 is DFQATT and CDR2 SNEGSKA (reference sequence). The CDR3: CSARALKGTQYNEQFF. The CDR3 DNA reads as TGCAGTGCTAGAGCTCTAAAGGGGACCCAGTACAATGAGCAGTTCTTC.

The rearrangement links TRBV20-1 to TRBJ2-5; tentative D call: TRBD2 (5 bases). CDR3 size: 16 residues. Trimming took off 6 bases at V and 4 bases at J, with 24 bases between the two ends. CDR1 is DFQATT, CDR2 SNEGSKA, per germline (reference sequence). The CDR3 coding sequence is TGCAGTGCCCCCAGCCGGGCTGGGAGAGGCGGAGAGACCCAGTACTTC. Its protein product is CSAPSRAGRGGETQYF.

This chain uses TRBV6-2 or TRBV6-3 with TRBJ1-5; tentative D call: TRBD1 (6 bases). Germline V gene data show CDR1 as MNHEY and CDR2 as SVGEGT. The CDR3 loop spans 12 amino acids. The V gene lost 11 bases and the J gene lost 5 bases, with 13 bases spanning the gap. CDR3 coding DNA: TGTGCCGCACAACAGGGCTATCAGCCCCAGCATTTT. It is translated as CAAQQGYQPQHF.